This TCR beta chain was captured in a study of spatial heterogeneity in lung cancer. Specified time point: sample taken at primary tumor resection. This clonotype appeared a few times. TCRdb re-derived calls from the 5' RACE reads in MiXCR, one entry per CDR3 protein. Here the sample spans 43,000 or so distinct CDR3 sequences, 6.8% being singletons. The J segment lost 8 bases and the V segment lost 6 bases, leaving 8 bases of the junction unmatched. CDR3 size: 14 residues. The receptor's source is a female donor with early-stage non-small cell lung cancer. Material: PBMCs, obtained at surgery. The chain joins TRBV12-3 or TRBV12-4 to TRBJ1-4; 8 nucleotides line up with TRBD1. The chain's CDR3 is CASSRTGRVEKLFF. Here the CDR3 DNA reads TGTGCCAGCAGCCGGACAGGGAGGGTAGAAAAACTGTTTTTT.